The clone carrying this T cell receptor beta chain was counted a few times. Its antigen is as yet unknown. The data were obtained in a study of CD8 T cells in ankylosing spondylitis. Whole-study findings and limits: Ankylosing spondylitis blood appeared to be characterized by a TCR beta motif of eight highly homologous variants.

MiXCR, applied by TCRdb to the 5' RACE reads, yields one record per CDR3 protein. The data show a few hundred thousand distinct CDR3 sequences, with 15% to 20% seen just once and 40% to 50% held by the top ten. CDR1 and CDR2 from the germline V gene are SEHNR and FQNEAQ (reference sequence). The CDR3 contains 17 residues. V trimming: 6 bases; J trimming: 2 bases; junction bases outside the gene matches: 10. Sample: blood, either unsorted or a sorted T cell fraction (not recorded which). This receptor was identified in a male donor with ankylosing spondylitis. This chain links TRBV7-9 with TRBJ2-3, with 11 bases lining up with TRBD2. CDR3 in DNA: TGTGCCAGCAGTTCTTCCGGGACTAGCGGCTTCACAGATACGCAGTATTTT. Translation gives CASSSSGTSGFTDTQYF.